Listed below are T cell receptor beta chains from one sample, sequenced in a study of early T cells in non-severe SARS-CoV-2 infection. From the 5' RACE reads, TCRdb called clonotypes with MiXCR, one entry per CDR3 protein. The sample shows 70,000 or so distinct CDR3 sequences, about an eighth of them seen only once. Sequenced material: whole blood. The source of these receptors is an adult who was a healthcare worker with PCR-confirmed SARS-CoV-2 infection or an uninfected control (not recorded which). The CDR3 runs from the conserved cysteine through the conserved F or W. A D gene is named only where the DNA matches it firmly.

J gene: TRBJ2-5
D gene: -
V gene: TRBV18
CDR3 protein: CASSPEGIRAQYF

J gene: TRBJ2-3
D gene: -
V gene: TRBV18
CDR3 protein: CASSPPTGTGTDTQYF

J gene: TRBJ2-1
D gene: -
V gene: TRBV3-1
CDR3 protein: CASSQLMRFYNEQFF

J gene: TRBJ2-5
D gene: TRBD1
V gene: TRBV12-3/TRBV12-4
CDR3 protein: CASSRTGGAKGTQYF

J gene: TRBJ2-1
D gene: -
V gene: TRBV11-2
CDR3 protein: CASSSEGPRYNEQFF

J gene: TRBJ1-2
D gene: TRBD1
V gene: TRBV29-1
CDR3 protein: CSVHKGTGESGYTF

J gene: TRBJ2-1
D gene: TRBD2
V gene: TRBV20-1
CDR3 protein: CSAPSGMGNEQFF

J gene: TRBJ2-2
D gene: -
V gene: TRBV28
CDR3 protein: CASRDYTGELFF

J gene: TRBJ1-5
D gene: -
V gene: TRBV12-3/TRBV12-4
CDR3 protein: CASSRTGNQPQHF

J gene: TRBJ1-1
D gene: -
V gene: TRBV11-2
CDR3 protein: CASSLMRGLDEAFF

J gene: TRBJ2-3
D gene: -
V gene: TRBV7-2
CDR3 protein: CASSKYSEAQYF

J gene: TRBJ1-1
D gene: -
V gene: TRBV5-4
CDR3 protein: CASSPGVGTEAFF

J gene: TRBJ2-1
D gene: TRBD2
V gene: TRBV24-1
CDR3 protein: CATSDRLAGLYNEQFF

J gene: TRBJ1-6
D gene: -
V gene: TRBV10-3
CDR3 protein: CAISESSYNSPLHF

J gene: TRBJ2-7
D gene: -
V gene: TRBV7-6
CDR3 protein: CASSRDWGSSYEQYF

J gene: TRBJ1-1
D gene: -
V gene: TRBV29-1
CDR3 protein: CSTAIGEAFF

J gene: TRBJ2-1
D gene: TRBD2
V gene: TRBV24-1
CDR3 protein: CATSDSSRGGLEQFF

J gene: TRBJ1-6
D gene: -
V gene: TRBV6-5
CDR3 protein: CASSYRWKSPLHF

J gene: TRBJ2-1
D gene: -
V gene: TRBV6-4
CDR3 protein: CASSADPSYNEQFF

J gene: TRBJ2-3
D gene: TRBD2
V gene: TRBV6-5
CDR3 protein: CASSYSGGSNTDTQYF

J gene: TRBJ2-1
D gene: -
V gene: TRBV5-1
CDR3 protein: CASSLLGYNEQFF

J gene: TRBJ2-7
D gene: -
V gene: TRBV6-6
CDR3 protein: CASSYSPEGREQYF

J gene: TRBJ2-1
D gene: -
V gene: TRBV6-2/TRBV6-3
CDR3 protein: CASSPFRGAIDEQFF

J gene: TRBJ1-2
D gene: -
V gene: TRBV19
CDR3 protein: CASSKTSTGRIGYTF

J gene: TRBJ2-7
D gene: -
V gene: TRBV12-3/TRBV12-4
CDR3 protein: CASSPPGGTGYEQYF

J gene: TRBJ2-7
D gene: TRBD1
V gene: TRBV7-9
CDR3 protein: CASSSDRGSYEQYF

J gene: TRBJ2-3
D gene: TRBD2
V gene: TRBV6-5
CDR3 protein: CASSYGWGLAGANTQYF

J gene: TRBJ1-6
D gene: -
V gene: TRBV9
CDR3 protein: CASSVGGDNSPLHF

J gene: TRBJ1-2
D gene: -
V gene: TRBV6-2/TRBV6-3
CDR3 protein: CASSFYRGRGTF

J gene: TRBJ1-1
D gene: -
V gene: TRBV7-2
CDR3 protein: CASSLNQGDTEAFF

J gene: TRBJ2-7
D gene: -
V gene: TRBV29-1
CDR3 protein: CSVEAGASPYEQYF

J gene: TRBJ2-6
D gene: -
V gene: TRBV7-2
CDR3 protein: CASSTRQKGANVLTF

J gene: TRBJ2-2
D gene: -
V gene: TRBV27
CDR3 protein: CASSSPESNGELFF

J gene: TRBJ1-6
D gene: -
V gene: TRBV7-9
CDR3 protein: CASSLAKGSSYNSPLHF

J gene: TRBJ1-1
D gene: -
V gene: TRBV6-4
CDR3 protein: CASSDGENTEAFF

J gene: TRBJ2-1
D gene: -
V gene: TRBV7-2
CDR3 protein: CASSLGGSNEQFF

J gene: TRBJ1-3
D gene: TRBD1
V gene: TRBV29-1
CDR3 protein: CSVTRDRGSGNTIYF

J gene: TRBJ2-1
D gene: TRBD2
V gene: TRBV6-5
CDR3 protein: CASSYRGLAGGWGSYNEQFF

J gene: TRBJ1-2
D gene: -
V gene: TRBV29-1
CDR3 protein: CSVEGMDLNYGYTF

J gene: TRBJ2-1
D gene: TRBD2
V gene: TRBV6-2/TRBV6-3
CDR3 protein: CASSPAGRVTYNEQFF

J gene: TRBJ1-2
D gene: TRBD1
V gene: TRBV6-5
CDR3 protein: CASTKQGQGYGYTF

J gene: TRBJ2-4
D gene: -
V gene: TRBV5-1
CDR3 protein: CASSLDREDIQYF

J gene: TRBJ2-3
D gene: -
V gene: TRBV14
CDR3 protein: CASSQEGGGLVRGTQYF

J gene: TRBJ1-1
D gene: -
V gene: TRBV2
CDR3 protein: CASKRSEVEAFF

J gene: TRBJ1-1
D gene: TRBD1
V gene: TRBV12-3/TRBV12-4
CDR3 protein: CASSLGQGNTEAFF

J gene: TRBJ2-7
D gene: -
V gene: TRBV7-9
CDR3 protein: CASSLTGTASEQYF

J gene: TRBJ2-1
D gene: TRBD2
V gene: TRBV6-4
CDR3 protein: CASTAGSSGGSDEQFF

J gene: TRBJ2-1
D gene: -
V gene: TRBV4-2
CDR3 protein: CASSPRGSYNEQFF

J gene: TRBJ2-1
D gene: TRBD2
V gene: TRBV6-2/TRBV6-3
CDR3 protein: CASSSAGGMVEQFF

J gene: TRBJ2-7
D gene: TRBD1
V gene: TRBV6-2/TRBV6-3
CDR3 protein: CASSYPPDREPEQYF

J gene: TRBJ1-2
D gene: -
V gene: TRBV6-5
CDR3 protein: CASVSPRRGSDGYTF

J gene: TRBJ1-2
D gene: -
V gene: TRBV12-5
CDR3 protein: CASGLVFQGPVDYGYTF

J gene: TRBJ2-2
D gene: -
V gene: TRBV27
CDR3 protein: CASSPGGGGTGELFF

J gene: TRBJ1-5
D gene: -
V gene: TRBV19
CDR3 protein: CASTSGELNQPQHF

J gene: TRBJ1-5
D gene: -
V gene: TRBV28
CDR3 protein: CASNGYVNQPQHF